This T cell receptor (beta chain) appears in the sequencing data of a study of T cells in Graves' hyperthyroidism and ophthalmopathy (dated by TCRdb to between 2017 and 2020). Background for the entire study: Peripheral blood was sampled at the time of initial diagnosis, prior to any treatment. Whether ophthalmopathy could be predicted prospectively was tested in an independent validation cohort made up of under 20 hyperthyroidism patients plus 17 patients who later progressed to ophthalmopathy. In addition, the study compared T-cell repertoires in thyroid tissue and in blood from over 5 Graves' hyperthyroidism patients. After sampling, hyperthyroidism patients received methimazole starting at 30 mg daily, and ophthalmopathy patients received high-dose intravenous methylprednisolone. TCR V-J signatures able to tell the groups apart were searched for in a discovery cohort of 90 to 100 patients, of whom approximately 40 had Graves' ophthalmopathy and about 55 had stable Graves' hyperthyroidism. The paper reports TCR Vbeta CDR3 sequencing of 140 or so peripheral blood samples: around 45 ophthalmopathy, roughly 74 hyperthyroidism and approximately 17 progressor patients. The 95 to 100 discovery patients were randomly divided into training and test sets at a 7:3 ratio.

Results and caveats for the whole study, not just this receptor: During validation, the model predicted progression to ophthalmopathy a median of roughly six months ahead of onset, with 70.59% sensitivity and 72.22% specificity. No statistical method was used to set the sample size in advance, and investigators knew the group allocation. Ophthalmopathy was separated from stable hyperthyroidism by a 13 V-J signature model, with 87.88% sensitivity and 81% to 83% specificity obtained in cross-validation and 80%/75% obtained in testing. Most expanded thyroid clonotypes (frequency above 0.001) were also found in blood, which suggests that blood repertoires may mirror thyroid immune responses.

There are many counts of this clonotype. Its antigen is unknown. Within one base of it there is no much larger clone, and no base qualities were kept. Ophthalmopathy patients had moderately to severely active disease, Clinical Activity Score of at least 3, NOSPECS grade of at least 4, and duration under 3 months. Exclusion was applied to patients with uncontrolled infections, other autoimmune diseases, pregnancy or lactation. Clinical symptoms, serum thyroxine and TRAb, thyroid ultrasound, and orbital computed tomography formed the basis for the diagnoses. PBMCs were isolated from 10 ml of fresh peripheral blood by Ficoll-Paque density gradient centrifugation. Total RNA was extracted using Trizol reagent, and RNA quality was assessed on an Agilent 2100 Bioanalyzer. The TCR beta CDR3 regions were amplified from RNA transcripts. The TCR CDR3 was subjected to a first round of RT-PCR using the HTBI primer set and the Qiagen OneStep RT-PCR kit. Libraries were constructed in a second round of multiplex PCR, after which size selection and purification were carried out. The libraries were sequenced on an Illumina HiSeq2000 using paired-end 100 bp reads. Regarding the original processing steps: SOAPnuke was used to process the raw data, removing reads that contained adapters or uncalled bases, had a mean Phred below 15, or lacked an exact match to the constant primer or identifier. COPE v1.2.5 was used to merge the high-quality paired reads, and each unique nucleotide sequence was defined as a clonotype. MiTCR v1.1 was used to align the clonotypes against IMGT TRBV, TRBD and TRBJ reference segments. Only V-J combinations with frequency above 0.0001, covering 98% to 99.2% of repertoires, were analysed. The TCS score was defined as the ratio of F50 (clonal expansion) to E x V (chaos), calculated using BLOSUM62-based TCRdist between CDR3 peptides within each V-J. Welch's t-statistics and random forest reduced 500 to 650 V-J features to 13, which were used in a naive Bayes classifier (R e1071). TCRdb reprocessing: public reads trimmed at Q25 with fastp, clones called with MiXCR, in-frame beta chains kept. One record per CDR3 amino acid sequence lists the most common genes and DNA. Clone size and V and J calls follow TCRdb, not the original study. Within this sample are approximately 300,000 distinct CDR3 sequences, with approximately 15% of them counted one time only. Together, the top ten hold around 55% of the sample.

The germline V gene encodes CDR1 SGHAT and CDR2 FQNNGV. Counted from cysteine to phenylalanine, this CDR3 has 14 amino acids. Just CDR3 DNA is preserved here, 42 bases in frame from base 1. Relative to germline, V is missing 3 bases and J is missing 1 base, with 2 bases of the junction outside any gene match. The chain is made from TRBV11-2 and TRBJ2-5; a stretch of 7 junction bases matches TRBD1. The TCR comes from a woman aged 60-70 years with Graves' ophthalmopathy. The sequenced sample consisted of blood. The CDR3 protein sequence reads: CASSFRTGQETQYF. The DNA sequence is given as TGTGCCAGCAGCTTCCGGACAGGCCAAGAGACCCAGTACTTC. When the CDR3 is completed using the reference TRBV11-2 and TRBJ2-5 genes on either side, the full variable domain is EAGVAQSPRYKIIEKRQSVAFWCNPISGHATLYWYQQILGQGPKLLIQFQNNGVVDDSQLPKDRFSAERLKGVDSTLKIQPAKLEDSAVYLCASSFRTGQETQYFGPGTRLLVL.